The 5 T cell receptor beta chains in this list originate from one sample, sequenced in a study of blood T cells in healthy people across ages. The authors ran a second PCR of about 7 to 11 cycles using a sample-barcoded 5' primer and a J-beta primer mix. Each CDR3 protein is one row after TCRdb ran MiXCR on the 5' RACE reads. Found here are 550,000 to 750,000 distinct CDR3 sequences, around 20% of them singletons; the top ten hold 3.5% to 4%. Material for sequencing was blood. Receptors were obtained from an older man in good health.

The gene calls are TRBV10-3 and TRBJ1-1; D not certain. Trimming took 3 bases from V and 0 from J, leaving 8 bases between them. Germline V gives CDR1 ENHRY, CDR2 SYGVKD. The length of the CDR3 is 14 residues. In DNA form, the CDR3 reads TGTGCCATCAGTGATCAGGTTATGAACACTGAAGCTTTCTTT. Residues: CAISDQVMNTEAFF.

The V and J genes are TRBV28 and TRBJ2-5; 11 bases fit TRBD2. Trimming at V came to 4 bases and at J to 5 bases, leaving 15 bases not matched to a gene. In germline, CDR1 is MDHEN, CDR2 SYDVKM. The CDR3 is made up of 18 amino acids. The CDR3 loop reads CASSSLSVDASGRETQYF. DNA of the CDR3: TGTGCCAGCAGTTCCCTGTCTGTGGACGCTAGCGGGAGGGAGACCCAGTACTTC. Full variable domain (rest looked up from reference TRBV28 and TRBJ2-5): DVKVTQSSRYLVKRTGEKVFLECVQDMDHENMFWYRQDPGLGLRLIYFSYDVKMKEKGDIPEGYSVSREKKERFSLILESASTNQTSMYLCASSSLSVDASGRETQYFGPGTRLLVL.

CDR3 DNA sequence: TGCGCCAGCAGCTTGGAGCGGGAGTCAGATACGCAGTATTTT. This sequence encodes CASSLERESDTQYF. V is TRBV5-1 and J is TRBJ2-3; 8 positions match TRBD2. The CDR3 length is 14 residues. V lost 0 bases and J lost 4; bases outside the gene matches: 1. The V gene's germline CDR1 is SGHRS and CDR2 YFSETQ.

V gene TRBV27 combines with J gene TRBJ1-6, with D perhaps TRBD1 (5 bases). This CDR3 has 16 residues. The V gene lost 6 bases and the J gene lost 4 bases, with 16 bases spanning the gap. Germline V gene sequence: CDR1 MNHEY, CDR2 SMNVEV (reference sequence). CDR3 sequence (DNA): TGTGCCAGCAGGCTAAGGAGGGGCGAATATAATTCACCCCTCCACTTT. Protein sequence: CASRLRRGEYNSPLHF.

The chain couples TRBV4-3 to TRBJ2-1; TRBD2 agrees at 7 bases. V was clipped by 0 bases and J by 7 bases; unmatched bases: 12. Germline V gene sequence: CDR1 LGHNA, CDR2 YSLEER. The CDR3 loop spans 17 amino acids. CDR3 coding DNA: TGCGCCAGCAGCCAAGATCTCGGGGGGAGCCTTGGGAATGAGCAGTTCTTC. Residues: CASSQDLGGSLGNEQFF.